This is a list of T cell receptor beta chains from one sample in a study of cytomegalovirus exposure and HLA in healthy donors. Libraries were prepared by immunoSEQ multiplex PCR; TCRdb keeps only in-frame clonotypes and omits some of them. The sample contains 55,000 to 70,000 clones, 70% to 80% of which appear only once. Input material: PBMCs. These receptors all stem from a woman aged 55-69 years in good health and CMV-seropositive. The CDR3 runs from the conserved cysteine through the conserved F or W. The order of the fields is D gene, clone size, V gene, J gene, CDR3 DNA, CDR3 protein. A D gene is named only where the DNA matches it firmly. Clone size is stated in some rows and not others, as once, few, many or a class when expanded.

d_gene: TRBD1; abundance: few; v_gene: TRBV4-3; j_gene: TRBJ1-4; CDR3nt: TGCGCCAGCAGCCCCCGGACAGGGTTGGGAGAAAAACTGTTTTTT; CDR3aa: CASSPRTGLGEKLFF
d_gene: TRBD2; abundance: NA; v_gene: TRBV2; j_gene: TRBJ2-3; CDR3nt: TGTGCCAGCAGTGAACGGGTGCGGGGGATGTTAGTGTATTTT; CDR3aa: CASSERVRGMLVYF
d_gene: NA; abundance: NA; v_gene: TRBV9; j_gene: TRBJ1-2; CDR3nt: TGTGCCAGCAGCCAGCCGGGGTATGGCTACACCTTC; CDR3aa: CASSQPGYGYTF
d_gene: NA; abundance: NA; v_gene: TRBV7-7; j_gene: TRBJ2-5; CDR3nt: TGTGCTAGCAGCTTATCACTTACAGAGACCCAGTACTTC; CDR3aa: CASSLSLTETQYF
d_gene: TRBD1; abundance: NA; v_gene: TRBV9; j_gene: TRBJ2-1; CDR3nt: TGTGCCAGCAGCCCCCACCCCTCCGGACAGGGGGCAAGCGATGAGCAGTTCTTC; CDR3aa: CASSPHPSGQGASDEQFF
d_gene: TRBD1; abundance: NA; v_gene: TRBV7-2; j_gene: TRBJ2-7; CDR3nt: TGTGCCAGCAGCTTAGCCAGGACAGGGGGCGCCTCCTACGAGCAGTACTTC; CDR3aa: CASSLARTGGASYEQYF
d_gene: NA; abundance: NA; v_gene: TRBV18; j_gene: TRBJ1-2; CDR3nt: TGTGCCAGCTCACCGGCTCCGGCAGGGGATGACTATGGCTACACCTTC; CDR3aa: CASSPAPAGDDYGYTF
d_gene: NA; abundance: NA; v_gene: TRBV7-2; j_gene: TRBJ2-5; CDR3nt: TGTGCCAGCAGCTTTTATACAGGGGAGACCCAGTACTTC; CDR3aa: CASSFYTGETQYF
d_gene: TRBD2; abundance: NA; v_gene: TRBV11-3; j_gene: TRBJ2-1; CDR3nt: TGTGCCAGCAGCGTTAGCGGGGGGGTATCTAATGAGCAGTTCTTC; CDR3aa: CASSVSGGVSNEQFF
d_gene: TRBD1; abundance: NA; v_gene: TRBV15; j_gene: TRBJ1-5; CDR3nt: TGTGCCACCACTAGATCGGGACAGGGCATGGATAATCAGCCCCAGCATTTT; CDR3aa: CATTRSGQGMDNQPQHF
d_gene: NA; abundance: NA; v_gene: TRBV5-4; j_gene: TRBJ2-2; CDR3nt: TGTGCCAGCAGCGCCGGACAGTCGAACACCGGGGAGCTGTTTTTT; CDR3aa: CASSAGQSNTGELFF
d_gene: NA; abundance: NA; v_gene: TRBV6-1; j_gene: TRBJ1-2; CDR3nt: TGTGCCAGCAGTGAAGCTTTTCCGGGTATCAGCTACACCTTC; CDR3aa: CASSEAFPGISYTF
d_gene: NA; abundance: NA; v_gene: TRBV7-9; j_gene: TRBJ1-1; CDR3nt: TGTGCCAGCAGCTTAGGGACAACGAACACTGAAGCTTTCTTT; CDR3aa: CASSLGTTNTEAFF
d_gene: TRBD1; abundance: few; v_gene: TRBV15; j_gene: TRBJ2-7; CDR3nt: TGTGCCACCAGCGTGAACAGGGGCTACGAGCAGTACTTC; CDR3aa: CATSVNRGYEQYF
d_gene: NA; abundance: NA; v_gene: TRBV7-2; j_gene: TRBJ1-2; CDR3nt: TGTGCCAGCAGCTCCAGGGAAAGGAATGGCTACACCTTC; CDR3aa: CASSSRERNGYTF
d_gene: TRBD1; abundance: few; v_gene: TRBV5-1; j_gene: TRBJ2-7; CDR3nt: TGCGCCAGCAGCTTGGACACAGCTAGTCTGAGACAGGGCCAAACCTACGAGCAGTACTTC; CDR3aa: CASSLDTASLRQGQTYEQYF
d_gene: NA; abundance: few; v_gene: TRBV5-8; j_gene: TRBJ2-1; CDR3nt: TGTGCCAGCAGCGTGGGTCGTTCCGGGGGCAATGAGCAGTTCTTC; CDR3aa: CASSVGRSGGNEQFF
d_gene: TRBD1; abundance: NA; v_gene: TRBV5-1; j_gene: TRBJ1-1; CDR3nt: TGCGCCAGCAGCTCATCGGACAGGGGGGATAACACTGAAGCTTTCTTT; CDR3aa: CASSSSDRGDNTEAFF
d_gene: NA; abundance: NA; v_gene: TRBV9; j_gene: TRBJ2-1; CDR3nt: TGTGCCAGCAGCGCCTTAGGACAGCCCTCCTACAATGAGCAGTTCTTC; CDR3aa: CASSALGQPSYNEQFF
d_gene: NA; abundance: NA; v_gene: TRBV28; j_gene: TRBJ2-5; CDR3nt: TGTGCCAGCAGTTTAGCTGGGGCGAAAGAGACCCAGTACTTC; CDR3aa: CASSLAGAKETQYF
d_gene: TRBD1; abundance: NA; v_gene: TRBV28; j_gene: TRBJ1-2; CDR3nt: TGTGCCAGCACCCGAGGACAGGGAGCCTACACCTTC; CDR3aa: CASTRGQGAYTF
d_gene: TRBD1; abundance: NA; v_gene: TRBV29-1; j_gene: TRBJ2-7; CDR3nt: TGCAGCGGGGGCTCCGGGACAGGGGTTTCCGAGCAGTACTTC; CDR3aa: CSGGSGTGVSEQYF
d_gene: NA; abundance: NA; v_gene: TRBV5-4; j_gene: TRBJ2-7; CDR3nt: TGTGCCAGCAGCTTGCAGGGGCAGCCCTACGAGCAGTACTTC; CDR3aa: CASSLQGQPYEQYF
d_gene: TRBD2; abundance: NA; v_gene: TRBV18; j_gene: TRBJ2-3; CDR3nt: TGTGCCAGCTCACCCAGCGGGGCCCAGGATACGCAGTATTTT; CDR3aa: CASSPSGAQDTQYF
d_gene: NA; abundance: NA; v_gene: TRBV30; j_gene: TRBJ2-1; CDR3nt: TGTGCCTGGAGCAGGGTGTCCTACAATGAGCAGTTCTTC; CDR3aa: CAWSRVSYNEQFF
d_gene: NA; abundance: NA; v_gene: TRBV5-4; j_gene: TRBJ2-5; CDR3nt: TGTGCCAGCAGCCCCGGCGGGCTTCGGGGGACCCAGTACTTC; CDR3aa: CASSPGGLRGTQYF
d_gene: NA; abundance: few; v_gene: TRBV14; j_gene: TRBJ2-7; CDR3nt: TGTGCCAGCAGTGTGGGGCTGGGGTTTGACGAGCAGTACTTC; CDR3aa: CASSVGLGFDEQYF
d_gene: NA; abundance: once; v_gene: TRBV9; j_gene: TRBJ1-2; CDR3nt: TGTGCCAGCAGCCCGCGCAGGTCTACCTTC; CDR3aa: CASSPRRSTF
d_gene: TRBD1; abundance: NA; v_gene: TRBV2; j_gene: TRBJ1-2; CDR3nt: TGTGCCAGCAGGGGGGACAGATACTATGGCTACACCTTC; CDR3aa: CASRGDRYYGYTF
d_gene: NA; abundance: NA; v_gene: TRBV6-6; j_gene: TRBJ2-6; CDR3nt: TGTGCCAGCAGTTACGGCGGGGTAGGGGCCAACGTCCTGACTTTC; CDR3aa: CASSYGGVGANVLTF
d_gene: NA; abundance: NA; v_gene: TRBV19; j_gene: TRBJ2-6; CDR3nt: TGTGCCAGTAGACCTCCAGGGGTCTCAGGGGCCAACGTCCTGACTTTC; CDR3aa: CASRPPGVSGANVLTF
d_gene: TRBD2; abundance: NA; v_gene: TRBV7-9; j_gene: TRBJ2-7; CDR3nt: TGTTCCAGCAGCCAGGGACTAGTCCCCGTCGAGCAGTACTTC; CDR3aa: CSSSQGLVPVEQYF
d_gene: NA; abundance: NA; v_gene: TRBV9; j_gene: TRBJ2-1; CDR3nt: TGTGCCAGCAGCGATGGGGGGAGCTCCTACAATGAGCAGTTCTTC; CDR3aa: CASSDGGSSYNEQFF
d_gene: TRBD1; abundance: NA; v_gene: TRBV19; j_gene: TRBJ1-1; CDR3nt: TGTGCCAGTAGTAAGCTTTTTAGTGGGCAGGGGGTCTCTGAAGCTTTCTTT; CDR3aa: CASSKLFSGQGVSEAFF
d_gene: TRBD2; abundance: NA; v_gene: TRBV30; j_gene: TRBJ2-6; CDR3nt: TGTGCCTGGAAGCGGGGCAGGGTCAAAGATGGGGCCAACGTCCTGACTTTC; CDR3aa: CAWKRGRVKDGANVLTF
d_gene: TRBD1; abundance: few; v_gene: TRBV5-1; j_gene: TRBJ2-2; CDR3nt: TGCGCCAGCAGCGCAAGACAGGGAAACACCGGGGAGCTGTTTTTT; CDR3aa: CASSARQGNTGELFF
d_gene: NA; abundance: few; v_gene: TRBV4-3; j_gene: TRBJ2-1; CDR3nt: TGCGCCAGCAGACAAGCGGGCGGGCCCTACAATGAGCAGTTCTTC; CDR3aa: CASRQAGGPYNEQFF
d_gene: TRBD2; abundance: NA; v_gene: TRBV7-2; j_gene: TRBJ2-3; CDR3nt: TGTGCCAGCAGCTTAGTAACCGGGACTAGCTGGACCACAGATACGCAGTATTTT; CDR3aa: CASSLVTGTSWTTDTQYF
d_gene: NA; abundance: NA; v_gene: TRBV4-1; j_gene: TRBJ2-5; CDR3nt: TGCGCCAGCAGCCCCAAACAGGGCCAAGAGACCCAGTACTTC; CDR3aa: CASSPKQGQETQYF
d_gene: NA; abundance: NA; v_gene: TRBV27; j_gene: TRBJ1-1; CDR3nt: TGTGCCAGCAGTTTAAAAGGGCAGGGCGCTTCTGAAGCTTTCTTT; CDR3aa: CASSLKGQGASEAFF
d_gene: NA; abundance: NA; v_gene: TRBV28; j_gene: TRBJ1-6; CDR3nt: TGTGCCAGCAGTTTCCCCCCGGTCTCGTCGATAAATTCACCCCTCCACTTT; CDR3aa: CASSFPPVSSINSPLHF
d_gene: TRBD1; abundance: NA; v_gene: TRBV7-2; j_gene: TRBJ2-7; CDR3nt: TGTGCCAGCAGCCAGTCCGGGACAGGGCGGGGGCAGTACTTC; CDR3aa: CASSQSGTGRGQYF
d_gene: NA; abundance: once; v_gene: TRBV23-1; j_gene: TRBJ2-2; CDR3nt: TGCGCCAGCAGTCCATACACCGGGGAGCTGTTTTTT; CDR3aa: CASSPYTGELFF
d_gene: TRBD1; abundance: NA; v_gene: TRBV19; j_gene: TRBJ2-1; CDR3nt: TGTGCCAGTAACCGGGACAGGGGAATCGGCAATGAGCAGTTCTTC; CDR3aa: CASNRDRGIGNEQFF
d_gene: TRBD1; abundance: NA; v_gene: TRBV2; j_gene: TRBJ2-2; CDR3nt: TGTGCCAGCAACGAATTTGGGACAGGGGGAACCGGGGAGCTGTTTTTT; CDR3aa: CASNEFGTGGTGELFF
d_gene: NA; abundance: NA; v_gene: TRBV7-2; j_gene: TRBJ2-2; CDR3nt: TGTGCCAGCAGCCGGTCCTCACAGGGTGGAAGAACCGGGGAGCTGTTTTTT; CDR3aa: CASSRSSQGGRTGELFF